Below, one T cell receptor (beta chain) is given with its context. Methods used by the authors: The assay estimated nucleated cells by amplifying reference gene primers. Sequenced by immunoSEQ multiplex PCR; TCRdb stores in-frame clones only, minus some. V and J calls and clone size are copied from that table; D and trimming were computed from the DNA. The sample comprises 310,000 or so clones, roughly 86% of which are singletons, and around 1.7% rests with the top ten. The V end lost 3 bases, the J end lost 3 bases, and 10 bases lay between the germline ends. Germline V gives CDR1 MNHEY, CDR2 SMNVEV (reference sequence). The length of the CDR3 is 14 residues. The sample comes from a study of blood T cell repertoires in COVID-19. In the study overall: COVID-19 samples collected from the United States, Italy and Spain covered acute and convalescent phases. PBMCs, B-cell-depleted T cells, or T cells provided the cDNA or gDNA that made up the material.

The sequence came from a woman in her 50s with acute or convalescent COVID-19. The sequencing sample was made of peripheral blood. The chain joins TRBV27 to TRBJ2-3; D not resolved. The CDR3 is CASSFKRGTDTQYF. The CDR3, as DNA: TGTGCCAGCAGTTTCAAGAGAGGTACAGATACGCAGTATTTT.